This TCR beta chain stems from a study of identical twins. Whole-study results and caveats: Out-of-frame alpha sequences shared by twins showed excess low generation probability.

Unique molecular identifiers were present on cDNA, and template switching added a universal primer site. TCRdb called the 5' RACE reads again in MiXCR, with one record for every CDR3 protein. Altogether 600,000 to 700,000 distinct CDR3 sequences are present, over 20% being singletons, with the ten largest covering 4% to 5.5%. This clonotype showed up just a few times. Its antigen is not identified. A further study also used this sample, focusing on T cells expressing NK-cell markers. From that second work: The sorts in several experiments were restricted to alpha-beta TCR T cells by an anti-gamma-delta TCR antibody.

The sample consisted of PBMCs. This TCR was sampled from a woman under 30 in good health.

The CDR3 region has the DNA TGCGCCAGCAGTTTTATGGCGGTCTATAGTAACGAGCAGTACTTC. Amino acids: CASSFMAVYSNEQYF. The gene calls are TRBV10-2 and TRBJ2-7, with D unclear. In germline, CDR1 is WSHSY, CDR2 SAAADI. The CDR3 sequence is 15 residues long. Trimming stripped 5 bases from V and 5 bases from J, with 19 bases between.